Listed below are T cell receptor beta chains from one sample, sequenced in a study of circulating CD8 cells and anti-PD-1 response in melanoma. TCRdb used MiXCR to reprocess the reads, holding one entry per CDR3 protein. The sample holds 150 to 200 distinct CDR3 sequences, about 4.8% seen once. Specimen: CD8+ T cells from PBMCs, collected at baseline or after one month of anti-PD-1 therapy (not recorded which). Receptor source: a human donor with melanoma. Both conserved end residues are part of each CDR3.

TRBV6-2/TRBV6-3,17,TRBJ2-5,CASSYSILQGGQETQYF
TRBV7-8,16,TRBJ2-5,CASSFPPGRDQETQYF
TRBV9,16,TRBJ2-3,CASSAAGVRPGDTQYF
TRBV12-3/TRBV12-4,11,TRBJ2-7,CASSSSYEQYF
TRBV3-2,11,TRBJ2-7,CASSPKYEQYF
TRBV1,17,TRBJ2-3,CTSSQVGSSGPTDTQYF
TRBV7-2,15,TRBJ2-7,CASSLGASGAYEQYF
TRBV7-9,14,TRBJ2-2,CASSGDYDTGELFF
TRBV19,14,TRBJ1-1,CASIGTGLGTEAFF
TRBV20-1,13,TRBJ2-7,CSARAQGSYEQYF
TRBV30,10,TRBJ2-3,CGGGLDTQYF
TRBV28,15,TRBJ2-7,CASSPPRDSSYEQYF
TRBV11-2,12,TRBJ2-7,CASSFQGWEQYF
TRBV27,14,TRBJ2-7,CASRDTDSSYEQYF
TRBV7-7,13,TRBJ1-1,CASSPGTGTEAFF
TRBV5-1,15,TRBJ2-7,CASSPGSYTGYEQYF
TRBV2,15,TRBJ2-7,CARRGLAGDSYEQYF
TRBV24-1,13,TRBJ2-1,CATSDSYSDEQFF
TRBV7-2,17,TRBJ2-7,CASSFFAGASYSYEQYF
TRBV3-1,14,TRBJ2-7,CASSQASGGVEQYF
TRBV19,12,TRBJ1-1,CASSIGRTEAFF
TRBV5-6,12,TRBJ2-1,CASSPSGGEQFF
TRBV19,15,TRBJ2-1,CASSIASGHYNEQFF
TRBV7-2,15,TRBJ2-3,CASSLYGVGTDTQYF
TRBV5-4,15,TRBJ2-3,CASSLGRTSTDTQYF
TRBV2,16,TRBJ2-1,CASSASRQGLWNEQFF
TRBV12-3/TRBV12-4,17,TRBJ2-7,CASSGTGGSSISYEQYF